This T cell receptor beta chain was obtained from a study of T-cell reconstitution after alpha-beta-depleted transplantation in children. Points from the study as a whole: About two months after transplant, alpha-beta T cells reportedly came from several hundred expanded graft clones.

Details on this clonotype: As yet, its antigen is unknown.

Unique molecular identifiers were used in preparing the TCRbeta library. TCRdb processed the PCR reads anew with MiXCR; each CDR3 protein has one entry. The table shows 250,000 to 300,000 distinct CDR3 sequences, with about 9.9% occurring only once. Source: peripheral blood, taken 180 days after TCRalphabeta/CD19-depleted stem cell transplant. The sequence came from a male patient aged 2 to 9 who had a stem cell transplant for chronic granulomatous disease, so the T cells may come from the graft donor.

In nucleotides, the CDR3 is TGTGCCAGTAGTATAGATTCCCCGGGGCGCGGGAATCAGCCCCAGCATTTT. Amino acids: CASSIDSPGRGNQPQHF. The chain has TRBV19 and TRBJ1-5; D perhaps matches TRBD1 (5 bases). Trimming cost V 0 bases and J 4 bases, with 16 bases left between them. Germline V gene sequence: CDR1 LNHDA, CDR2 SQIVND (reference sequence). This CDR3 is built from 17 residues.